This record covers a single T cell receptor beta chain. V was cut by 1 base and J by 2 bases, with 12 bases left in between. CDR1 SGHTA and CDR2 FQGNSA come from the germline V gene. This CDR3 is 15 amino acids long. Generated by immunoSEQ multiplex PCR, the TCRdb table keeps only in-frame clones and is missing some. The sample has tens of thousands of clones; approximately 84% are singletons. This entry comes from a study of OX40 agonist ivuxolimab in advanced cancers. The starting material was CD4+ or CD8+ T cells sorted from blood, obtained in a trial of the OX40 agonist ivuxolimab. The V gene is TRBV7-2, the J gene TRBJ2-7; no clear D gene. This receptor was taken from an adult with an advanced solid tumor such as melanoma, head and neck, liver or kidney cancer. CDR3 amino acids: CASSLGLRPTYEQYF. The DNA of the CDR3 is TGTGCCAGCAGCTTAGGCCTGAGGCCTACCTACGAGCAGTACTTC.